The TCR beta chain under discussion was sequenced for a study of CD8+CD57+ T cells in acquired aplastic anemia. Patients picked for sequencing had shown CD8+CD57+ cell expansion detected by flow cytometry. There are many counts of this clonotype. The use of genomic DNA as template underpinned the TCR beta VDJ and CDR3 profiling. TCRdb itself ran the reads through MiXCR, one entry per CDR3 protein. The sample carries 260,000 or so distinct CDR3 sequences, approximately 50% recorded once. V was clipped by 5 bases and J by 4 bases, with 8 bases between them. Per germline, CDR1 PRHDT and CDR2 FYEKMQ (reference sequence). The CDR3 runs to 13 residues.

The rearrangement joins TRBV13 to TRBJ2-2; D is possibly TRBD2 (6 bases). Sequenced sample: sorted CD4+, CD8+, or CD8+CD57+ T cells (not recorded which) from PBMCs. This clonotype was sampled from a human donor with aplastic anemia. CDR3 sequence reads: CASSGGSTGELFF. CDR3 sequence (DNA): TGTGCCAGCAGCGGAGGGAGCACCGGGGAGCTGTTTTTT.